These 20 T cell receptor beta chains originate from one sample sequenced in a study of T-cell reconstitution after alpha-beta-depleted transplantation in children. Researchers prepared the TCRbeta library using unique molecular identifiers, the study reports. MiXCR was run by TCRdb on the PCR reads, yielding one entry per CDR3 protein. The table lists hundreds of thousands of distinct CDR3 sequences, 11% of them singletons. Source: peripheral blood, taken 180 days after TCRalphabeta/CD19-depleted stem cell transplant. All receptors derive from a male patient aged 2-15 years who had a stem cell transplant for chronic granulomatous disease, so the T cells may come from the graft donor.

This clonotype appeared a few times. The V and J genes are TRBV6-1 and TRBJ2-2; D gene unclear. The V and J ends lost 6 bases and 3 bases respectively, with 8 bases between them. This CDR3 comprises 13 residues. Germline V gives CDR1 MNHNS, CDR2 SASEGT. The CDR3 spells CASRPRDTGELFF. CDR3 nucleotides: TGTGCCAGCAGGCCTCGGGACACCGGGGAGCTGTTTTTT.

This chain uses TRBV30 with TRBJ2-7; D may correspond to TRBD1 or TRBD2 (5 bases each). The length of the CDR3 is 13 residues. Germline CDR1 reads GTSNPN; CDR2 reads SVGIG (reference sequence). V was clipped by 5 bases and J by 0 bases, with 11 bases between them. CDR3 coding DNA: TGTGCCTGGGCCGGGACGGTCTCCTACGAGCAGTACTTC. Translated, it gives CAWAGTVSYEQYF. Filled out from reference TRBV30 and TRBJ2-7, the complete variable domain reads SQTIHQWPATLVQPVGSPLSLECTVEGTSNPNLYWYRQAAGRGLQLLFYSVGIGQISSEVPQNLSASRPQDRQFILSSKKLLLSDSGFYLCAWAGTVSYEQYFGPGTRLTVT.

There are many counts of this clonotype. The chain joins TRBV7-8 to TRBJ2-7, with D uncertain. V was cut by 4 bases and J by 4 bases, with 5 bases left in between. Germline CDR1 and CDR2: SGHVS and FQNEAQ. The CDR3 has 11 amino acids. The CDR3: CASSSQYEQYF. The CDR3 DNA is TGTGCCAGCAGCTCACAGTACGAGCAGTACTTC.

About this clonotype: A much larger clone is a single base away; this may be a read error. The chain carries TRBV5-4 and TRBJ2-2; a weak D match, TRBD1 (7 bases). Trimming stripped 4 bases from V and 7 bases from J, with 17 bases between. The CDR3 has 15 amino acids. Germline lookup yields CDR1 SGHNT and CDR2 YYREEE (reference sequence). The CDR3 region is CASSPGRGRSGELFF. Here the CDR3 DNA reads TGTGCCAGCAGCCCGGGCAGGGGGAGGAGCGGGGAGCTGTTTTTT. The full variable domain, with the rest looked up from reference TRBV5-4 and TRBJ2-2, is ETGVTQSPTHLIKTRGQQVTLRCSSQSGHNTVSWYQQALGQGPQFIFQYYREEENGRGNFPPRFSGLQFPNYSSELNVNALELDDSALYLCASSPGRGRSGELFFGEGSRLTVL.

In regard to this clonotype: This may be a read error: a much more frequent sequence differs by one nucleotide. The chain carries TRBV18 and TRBJ2-1; 11 bases fit TRBD2. Germline CDR1 KGHSH, CDR2 LQKENI. This CDR3 spans 17 amino acids. The CDR3 DNA sequence: TGTGCCAACTCACCGGCCTACACTAGCGGGAGTAGGGATGAGCAGTTCTTC. This codes for CANSPAYTSGSRDEQFF.

Ten or more counts support this clonotype. The chain combines TRBV6-2 or TRBV6-3 with TRBJ2-1, with D perhaps assigned TRBD1 or TRBD2 (5 bases each). This CDR3 is built from 16 residues. Germline CDR1 MNHEY, CDR2 SVGEGT. Deletions cut 2 bases from V and 0 bases from J, with 11 bases between. In DNA form, the CDR3 reads TGTGCCAGCAGTTACCACACTGGGACCTCCTACAATGAGCAGTTCTTC. It specifies CASSYHTGTSYNEQFF.

This clonotype was detected many times. V is TRBV10-3 and J is TRBJ2-5; 7 nucleotides match TRBD2. V dropped 0 bases and J dropped 5; count of bases not matched to a gene: 12. This CDR3 has 17 residues. Germline V lookup: CDR1 ENHRY, CDR2 SYGVKD. In DNA, the CDR3 is TGTGCCATCAGTGAGTCTCGGACTACCGCCGGGGGGGAGACCCAGTACTTC. Translating gives CAISESRTTAGGETQYF.

This clonotype has ten or more counts. V gene TRBV20-1 combines with J gene TRBJ2-7, with a possible D match to TRBD1 (7 bases). CDR1 is DFQATT, CDR2 SNEGSKA, per germline (reference sequence). V gave up 7 bases and J gave up 4 bases, with 17 bases separating them. The length of the CDR3 is 13 residues. This chain's CDR3 is CSVEGQGGYEQYF. In DNA form, the CDR3 reads TGCAGTGTCGAGGGGCAGGGGGGATACGAGCAGTACTTC.

This clonotype was observed at least ten times. V gene TRBV5-8 combines with J gene TRBJ2-1; perhaps D is TRBD1 or TRBD2 (5 bases each). V was pared by 0 bases and J by 2 bases, with 12 bases between. Germline CDR1 reads SGHTS; CDR2 reads YDEGEE. The CDR3 contains 16 residues. CDR3 in amino acids: CASSLESGGTYNEQFF. The CDR3 coding sequence is TGTGCCAGCAGCTTGGAGTCTGGGGGAACCTACAATGAGCAGTTCTTC.

This clonotype was counted many times. This chain links TRBV20-1 with TRBJ2-1, with D perhaps TRBD1 or TRBD2 (5 bases each). CDR3 length equals 13 residues. The germline CDR1 and CDR2 sequences are DFQATT and SNEGSKA (reference sequence). V dropped 2 bases and J dropped 6 bases, with 11 bases sitting between them. CDR3 DNA: TGCAGTGCTAGATTAGTGGGGGTCAATGAGCAGTTCTTC. Translated: CSARLVGVNEQFF.

There are many counts of this clonotype. This sequence joins TRBV11-2 and TRBJ2-7; 8 bases are shared with TRBD1. The CDR3 contains 15 residues. V trimming: 4 bases; J trimming: 2 bases; junction bases outside the gene matches: 7. CDR1 is SGHAT and CDR2 is FQNNGV in the germline V gene. The CDR3 DNA sequence: TGTGCCAGCAGCTCGAAACCGGGACAGGCCTACGAGCAGTACTTC. Translation: CASSSKPGQAYEQYF.

In its sample, this clonotype was seen many times. This chain joins TRBV5-1 and TRBJ2-5; 11 nucleotides match TRBD2. Germline lookup yields CDR1 SGHRS and CDR2 YFSETQ. The CDR3 contains 16 residues. V was pared by 4 bases and J by 9 bases, with 14 bases of the junction left unmatched. Here the CDR3 DNA reads TGCGCCAGCAGCCCCGGGAGTAGCGGGGGGGCCGGGGCCCAGTACTTC. Protein: CASSPGSSGGAGAQYF.

The rearrangement joins TRBV5-4 to TRBJ2-5, with unresolved D. The V end was cut by 10 bases, the J end by 6 bases, with 19 bases between. CDR1 is SGHNT, CDR2 YYREEE, per germline (reference sequence). The CDR3 runs to 13 residues. This CDR3 is CALTGPGRKTQYF. The CDR3 DNA reads as TGTGCCCTAACGGGCCCGGGCAGGAAGACCCAGTACTTC.

As to this clonotype: This may stem from a read error, because a much larger clone lies one nucleotide away. J is TRBJ2-7 and V is TRBV28; unclear D gene. Germline CDR1 reads MDHEN; CDR2 reads SYDVKM. CDR3 size: 13 residues. CDR3 sequence: CASRSQTEREQCF. In nucleotides, the CDR3 is TGTGCCAGCAGATCTCAAACAGAACGCGAGCAGTGCTTC.

In this sample, this clonotype turned up many times. The chain carries TRBV7-9 and TRBJ2-2, with a possible D match to TRBD2 (5 bases). Germline CDR1 reads SEHNR; CDR2 reads FQNEAQ (reference sequence). The CDR3 covers 15 residues. The V end lost 5 bases, the J end lost 5 bases, and 15 bases lay between the germline ends. The CDR3 DNA follows: TGTGCCAGCAGCCGTCAGGCGGTAGCGACCGGGGAGCTGTTTTTT. It is translated as CASSRQAVATGELFF.

In this sample, this clonotype turned up many times. The V call is TRBV15, the J call TRBJ2-7; D might be TRBD1 or TRBD2, each matching 5 bases. The CDR3 has 14 residues. Per the germline V gene, CDR1 is LNHNV and CDR2 is YYDKDF (reference sequence). The V end was cut by 4 bases, the J end by 4 bases, with 14 bases between. The CDR3 region has the DNA TGTGCCACCAGCAACCGGGACGGGTCATACGAGCAGTACTTC. Protein: CATSNRDGSYEQYF.

This clonotype was observed many times. The chain employs TRBV7-2 and TRBJ2-1; the match to TRBD2 covers 12 bases. The V gene end was trimmed by 2 bases and the J gene end by 8 bases; junction bases not matched to a gene: 4. This CDR3 comprises 15 residues. Germline lookup yields CDR1 SGHTA and CDR2 FQGNSA. The CDR3 here is CASSLKTSGSYEQFF. In DNA, the CDR3 is TGTGCCAGCAGCTTAAAGACTAGCGGGAGCTATGAGCAGTTCTTC.

There are a few counts of this clonotype. The chain employs TRBV19 and TRBJ1-5; D is uncertain. V lost 3 bases and J lost 2, with 11 bases in between. This CDR3 comprises 15 residues. Germline V CDR1 and CDR2: LNHDA, SQIVND (reference sequence). Written as DNA, the CDR3 is TGTGCCAGTAGTATTATTTTGCTGGGCAATCAGCCCCAGCATTTT. Its protein is CASSIILLGNQPQHF.

This clonotype was found many times. V and J are TRBV18 and TRBJ2-5; perhaps TRBD1 as D (6 bases). The CDR3 contains 15 residues. The V gene's germline CDR1 is KGHSH and CDR2 LQKENI. Trimming stripped 4 bases from V and 1 base from J, with 13 bases between. The CDR3 DNA sequence: TGTGCCAGCTCACTGGGGGCAGGGGCCCAAGAGACCCAGTACTTC. Translating gives CASSLGAGAQETQYF.

The CDR3 DNA follows: TGCGCCAGCAGTGATCTAACGGGAGGGTCTGAGCAGTTCTTC. Its protein product is CASSDLTGGSEQFF. J is TRBJ2-1 and V is TRBV10-1, with 8 bases matching TRBD2. CDR1 and CDR2 (germline): WNHNN, SYGVQD (reference sequence). With V trimmed by 3 bases and J by 9 bases, 7 bases remained unmatched. The CDR3 runs 14 residues.